These 19 T cell receptor beta chains originate from one sample sequenced in a study of blood T cell repertoires in COVID-19. Using immunoSEQ multiplex PCR, the repertoire was profiled, and TCRdb retains in-frame clones only, with some absent. The sample lists roughly 250,000 clones; roughly 91% were seen once. Sequenced material: PBMCs or T cells enriched from blood (not recorded which). The receptors here all came from a woman aged 40-49 years with acute COVID-19.

This rearrangement joins TRBV6-5 to TRBJ1-6; D is ambiguous. The V and J ends lost 4 bases and 5 bases respectively, with 6 bases between them. Germline CDR1 and CDR2: MNHEY and SVGAGI. This CDR3 contains 13 residues. As DNA, the CDR3 is TGTGCCAGCAGTTCTCGAGATAATTCACCCCTCCACTTT. Residues: CASSSRDNSPLHF.

The chain recombines TRBV21-1 with TRBJ1-1; TRBD1, the table's D call, was not compared with the DNA. TRBV21-1 is a documented pseudogene. The CDR3 contains 20 residues. The CDR3 sequence: CPSKAPGQVARGPLNTEAFF. DNA of the CDR3: TGTCCTTCAAAGGCGCCGGGACAGGTTGCCAGGGGGCCCTTGAACACTGAAGCTTTCTTT.

This chain uses TRBV30 with TRBJ2-1; 7 nucleotides align to TRBD2. Germline trimming cut 1 base from V and 5 bases from J; bases unmatched to any gene: 8. This CDR3 is built from 15 residues. Germline CDR1 is GTSNPN and CDR2 is SVGIG (reference sequence). The CDR3 loop is CAWSEGREIDNEQFF. In DNA, the CDR3 is TGTGCCTGGAGTGAAGGGCGGGAGATAGACAATGAGCAGTTCTTC.

J is TRBJ2-3 and V is TRBV18, with a weak D call TRBD1 (5 bases). The CDR3 has 15 residues. V was pared by 0 bases and J by 3 bases, with 10 bases between. Germline V gene sequence: CDR1 KGHSH, CDR2 LQKENI. This CDR3 is CASSPPGVRTDTQYF. The CDR3 DNA reads TGTGCCAGCTCACCACCAGGGGTTAGGACAGATACGCAGTATTTT.

V and J are TRBV7-3 and TRBJ2-2, with 10 bases fitting TRBD1. Germline CDR1 and CDR2: SGHTA and FQGTGA. The CDR3 length is 16 residues. V lost 4 bases, J lost 5 bases, and 7 bases stayed unmatched. The CDR3 DNA is TGTGCCAGCAGCTCGACAGGGGGCGCCGTGACCGGGGAGCTGTTTTTT. Amino acid sequence: CASSSTGGAVTGELFF.

The rearrangement links TRBV24-1 to TRBJ2-5; 7 bases align to TRBD1. This CDR3 comprises 15 residues. Trimming removed 4 bases from V and 2 bases from J; junction bases left unmatched: 6. The germline V gene encodes CDR1 KGHDR and CDR2 SFDVKD. CDR3: CATSDQTGSQETQYF. The CDR3 DNA reads TGTGCCACCAGTGACCAGACAGGGAGTCAAGAGACCCAGTACTTC.

This clone was found once. The gene calls are TRBV10-3 and TRBJ2-7, with 9 bases matching TRBD1. V dropped 5 bases and J dropped 5; count of bases not matched to a gene: 7. The CDR3 is 14 residues long. CDR1 is ENHRY and CDR2 is SYGVKD in the germline V gene. In DNA, the CDR3 is TGTGCCATCAGTAGGGGACAGGGAAAGCACGAGCAGTACTTC. It encodes CAISRGQGKHEQYF.

The chain combines TRBV9 with TRBJ2-3; D possibly corresponds to TRBD2 (5 bases). The V gene's germline CDR1 is SGDLS and CDR2 YYNGEE. The CDR3 length is 17 residues. Trimming cost V 4 bases and J 0 bases, with 18 bases left between them. The CDR3 spells CASSPLSGGSSTDTQYF. DNA for the CDR3: TGTGCCAGCAGCCCCCTTAGTGGCGGGTCGAGCACAGATACGCAGTATTTT.

This clone was seen a few times. This sequence joins TRBV4-2 and TRBJ2-2, with 8 bases matching TRBD1. Germline V CDR1 and CDR2: LGHNA, YNFKEQ. This CDR3 comprises 14 residues. J was trimmed by 12 bases and V by 3 bases; bases with no gene match: 9. This CDR3 reads CASSHDSTGEKLFF. The CDR3 DNA is TGTGCCAGCAGCCATGACTCGACAGGGGAGAAGCTGTTTTTT.

The sample holds one count of this clone. The chain has TRBV9 and TRBJ1-2, with D possibly matching TRBD1 (6 bases). The CDR3 runs 15 residues. The germline V and J ends were trimmed by 3 bases and 6 bases, with 18 bases remaining between them. CDR1 is SGDLS and CDR2 is YYNGEE in the germline V gene. CDR3 region: CASSARAGGLNGYTF. The CDR3 region has the DNA TGTGCCAGCAGCGCAAGGGCGGGGGGGCTAAATGGCTACACCTTC.

V is TRBV28 and J is TRBJ1-4; 10 nucleotides line up with TRBD1. Trimming at V came to 3 bases and at J to 6 bases, leaving 4 bases not matched to a gene. Germline CDR1 reads MDHEN; CDR2 reads SYDVKM. CDR3 length equals 15 residues. The CDR3 coding sequence is TGTGCCAGCAGTTTTTCGGACAGGGGGTATGAAAAACTGTTTTTT. This codes for CASSFSDRGYEKLFF.

The chain recombines TRBV6-5 with TRBJ2-3; TRBD2 is a possible D gene (5 bases). The CDR3 loop spans 16 amino acids. CDR1 and CDR2 (germline): MNHEY, SVGAGI. V lost 0 bases and J 2 bases, leaving 12 bases between the germline ends. CDR3 sequence (DNA): TGTGCCAGCAGTTACTCGCGAGGGCCGGCCACAGATACGCAGTATTTT. It translates to CASSYSRGPATDTQYF.

The genes are TRBV15 and TRBJ1-3; perhaps TRBD1 as D (6 bases). CDR3 size: 16 residues. Germline assignment: CDR1 LNHNV and CDR2 YYDKDF (reference sequence). V lost 3 bases, J lost 2 bases, and 14 bases lay in between. The CDR3 DNA sequence: TGTGCCACCAGCAGCTCACAGGGATTCACTGGAAACACCATATATTTT. Translation gives CATSSSQGFTGNTIYF. Together with reference TRBV15 and TRBJ1-3, the CDR3 gives the full variable domain: DAMVIQNPRYQVTQFGKPVTLSCSQTLNHNVMYWYQQKSSQAPKLLFHYYDKDFNNEADTPDNFQSRRPNTSFCFLDIRSPGLGDTAMYLCATSSSQGFTGNTIYFGEGSWLTVV.

The chain combines TRBV7-6 with TRBJ2-3, with TRBD1 matching 9 bases. Per the germline V gene, CDR1 is SGHVS and CDR2 is FNYEAQ. The CDR3 runs to 16 residues. The V and J ends lost 5 bases and 0 bases, in that order; junction bases with no gene match: 6. CDR3 protein: CASSTGQGPSTDTQYF. DNA of the CDR3: TGTGCCAGCAGCACGGGACAGGGCCCTAGCACAGATACGCAGTATTTT.

The CDR3 region is CASSPEERSPLHF. In nucleotides, the CDR3 is TGTGCCAGCAGCCCCGAGGAGAGGTCACCCCTCCACTTT. The gene calls are TRBV11-3 and TRBJ1-6, with D hard to call. The CDR3 sequence is 13 residues long. CDR1 and CDR2 from the germline V gene are SGHNT and YENEEA. V gave up 5 bases and J gave up 10 bases, with 12 bases separating them.

This clone was detected a few times. J is TRBJ1-3 and V is TRBV11-2; 7 bases line up with TRBD1. Looked up from germline, CDR1 is SGHAT and CDR2 is FQNNGV. The CDR3 loop spans 15 amino acids. The V segment lost 2 bases and the J segment 3 bases; nucleotides outside the gene matches: 4. CDR3 bases: TGTGCCAGCAGCTTAACAGGGGATCGTGGAAACACCATATATTTT. Protein sequence: CASSLTGDRGNTIYF.

The rearrangement links TRBV7-3 to TRBJ1-6, with unresolved D. CDR1 SGHTA and CDR2 FQGTGA come from the germline V gene. There are 14 residues in the CDR3. V lost 5 bases and J lost 10, with 15 bases in between. CDR3 residues: CASSLAGKQSPLHF. The DNA for the CDR3 is TGTGCCAGCAGCCTGGCCGGGAAGCAGTCACCCCTCCACTTT.

The chain has TRBV6-5 and TRBJ2-2; possible D gene TRBD1, 6 bases. Germline-derived CDR1 and CDR2 are MNHEY and SVGAGI. The CDR3 covers 14 residues. V gave up 6 bases and J gave up 0 bases, with 8 bases separating them. The CDR3 sequence: CASRGASNTGELFF. The CDR3 DNA sequence: TGTGCCAGCAGGGGGGCTTCGAACACCGGGGAGCTGTTTTTT.

V is TRBV3-1 (or the pseudogene TRBV3-2) and J is TRBJ2-3, with D perhaps matching TRBD2 (6 bases). The CDR3 extends over 14 amino acids. Deletions cut 1 base from V and 6 bases from J, with 11 bases between. CDR1 and CDR2 from the germline V gene are LGHDT and YNNKEL (reference sequence). The CDR3 is CASSQVGGGDTQYF. The DNA of the CDR3 is TGTGCCAGCAGCCAAGTGGGGGGTGGGGATACGCAGTATTTT.